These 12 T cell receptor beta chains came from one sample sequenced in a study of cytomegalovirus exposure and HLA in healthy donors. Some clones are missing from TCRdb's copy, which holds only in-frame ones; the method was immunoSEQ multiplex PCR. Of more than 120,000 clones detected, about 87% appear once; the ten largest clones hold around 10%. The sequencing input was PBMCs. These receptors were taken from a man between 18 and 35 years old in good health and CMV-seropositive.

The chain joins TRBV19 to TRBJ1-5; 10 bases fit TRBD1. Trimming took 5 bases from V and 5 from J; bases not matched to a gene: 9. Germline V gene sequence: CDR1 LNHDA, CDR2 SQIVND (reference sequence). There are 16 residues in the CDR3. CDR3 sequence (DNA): TGTGCCAGTAGTCTCGATCGGACAGGGGGACATCAGCCCCAGCATTTT. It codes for CASSLDRTGGHQPQHF.

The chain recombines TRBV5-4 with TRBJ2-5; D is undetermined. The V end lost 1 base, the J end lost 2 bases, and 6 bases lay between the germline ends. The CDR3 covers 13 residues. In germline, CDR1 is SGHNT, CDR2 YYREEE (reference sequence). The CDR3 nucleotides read TGTGCCAGCAGCTTGAGAGCGCAAGAGACCCAGTACTTC. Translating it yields CASSLRAQETQYF.

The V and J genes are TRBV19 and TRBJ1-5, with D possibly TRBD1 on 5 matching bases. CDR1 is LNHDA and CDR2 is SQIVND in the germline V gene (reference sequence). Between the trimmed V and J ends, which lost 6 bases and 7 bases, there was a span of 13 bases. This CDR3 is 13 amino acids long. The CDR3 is CASRAGRGQPQHF. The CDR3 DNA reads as TGTGCCAGTAGAGCCGGTCGGGGGCAGCCCCAGCATTTT.

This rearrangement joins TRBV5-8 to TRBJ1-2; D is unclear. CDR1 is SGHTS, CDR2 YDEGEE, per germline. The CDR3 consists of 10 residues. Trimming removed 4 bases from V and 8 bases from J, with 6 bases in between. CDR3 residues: CASSRGGYTF. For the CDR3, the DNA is TGTGCCAGCAGCCGAGGGGGCTACACCTTC.

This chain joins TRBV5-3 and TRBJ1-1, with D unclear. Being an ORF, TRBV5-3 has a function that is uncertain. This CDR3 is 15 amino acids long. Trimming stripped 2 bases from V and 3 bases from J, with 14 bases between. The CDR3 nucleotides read TGTGCCAGAAGCTTTTGGTGGCAGTTCCACACTGAAGCTTTCTTT. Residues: CARSFWWQFHTEAFF.

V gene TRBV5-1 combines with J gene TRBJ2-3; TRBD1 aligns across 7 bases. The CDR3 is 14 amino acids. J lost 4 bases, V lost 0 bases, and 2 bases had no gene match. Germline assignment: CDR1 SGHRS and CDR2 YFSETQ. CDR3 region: CASSLEGGADTQYF. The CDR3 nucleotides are TGCGCCAGCAGCTTGGAAGGGGGCGCAGATACGCAGTATTTT. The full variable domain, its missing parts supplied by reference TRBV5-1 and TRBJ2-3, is KAGVTQTPRYLIKTRGQQVTLSCSPISGHRSVSWYQQTPGQGLQFLFEYFSETQRNKGNFPGRFSGRQFSNSRSEMNVSTLELGDSALYLCASSLEGGADTQYFGPGTRLTVL.

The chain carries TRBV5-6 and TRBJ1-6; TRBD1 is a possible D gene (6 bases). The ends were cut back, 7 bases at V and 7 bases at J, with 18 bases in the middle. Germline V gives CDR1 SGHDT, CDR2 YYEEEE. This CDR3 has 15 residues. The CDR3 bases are TGTGCCAGCCGCCGGGGGGCCGGCCAAAATTCACCCCTCCACTTT. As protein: CASRRGAGQNSPLHF.

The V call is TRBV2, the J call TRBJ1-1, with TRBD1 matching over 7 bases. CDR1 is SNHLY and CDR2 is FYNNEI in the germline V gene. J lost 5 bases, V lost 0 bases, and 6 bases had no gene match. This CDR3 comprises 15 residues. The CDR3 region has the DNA TGTGCCAGCAGTGAAGCCGGGACAGCCAGGACTGAAGCTTTCTTT. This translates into CASSEAGTARTEAFF. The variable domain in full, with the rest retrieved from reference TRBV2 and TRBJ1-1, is EPEVTQTPSHQVTQMGQEVILRCVPISNHLYFYWYRQILGQKVEFLVSFYNNEISEKSEIFDDQFSVERPDGSNFTLKIRSTKLEDSAMYFCASSEAGTARTEAFFGQGTRLTVV.

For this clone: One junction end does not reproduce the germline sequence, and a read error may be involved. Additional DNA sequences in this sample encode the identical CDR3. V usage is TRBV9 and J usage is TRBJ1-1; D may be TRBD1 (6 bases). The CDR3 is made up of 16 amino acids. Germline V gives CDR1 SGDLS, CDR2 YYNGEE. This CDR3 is CASSKTTGGVNTEAFF. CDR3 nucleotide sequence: TGTGCCAGCAGCAAGACGACAGGCGGCGTGAACACTGAAGCTTTCTTC. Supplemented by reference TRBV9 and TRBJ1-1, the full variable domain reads DSGVTQTPKHLITATGQRVTLRCSPRSGDLSVYWYQQSLDQGLQFLIQYYNGEERAKGNILERFSAQQFPDLHSELNLSSLELGDSALYFCASSKTTGGVNTEAFFGQGTRLTVV.

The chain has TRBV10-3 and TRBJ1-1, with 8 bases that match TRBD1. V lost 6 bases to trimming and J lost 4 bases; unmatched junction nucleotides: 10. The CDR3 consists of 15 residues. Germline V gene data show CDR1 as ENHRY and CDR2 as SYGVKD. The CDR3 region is CAIRKSVTGGTEAFF. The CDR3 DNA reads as TGTGCCATCAGGAAGTCCGTTACAGGGGGCACTGAAGCTTTCTTT.

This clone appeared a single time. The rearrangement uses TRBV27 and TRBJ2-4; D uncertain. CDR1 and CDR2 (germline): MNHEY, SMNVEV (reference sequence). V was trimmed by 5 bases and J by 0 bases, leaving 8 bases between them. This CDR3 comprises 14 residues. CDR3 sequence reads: CASSPLGAKNIQYF. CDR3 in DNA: TGTGCCAGCAGTCCTCTCGGAGCCAAAAACATTCAGTACTTC.

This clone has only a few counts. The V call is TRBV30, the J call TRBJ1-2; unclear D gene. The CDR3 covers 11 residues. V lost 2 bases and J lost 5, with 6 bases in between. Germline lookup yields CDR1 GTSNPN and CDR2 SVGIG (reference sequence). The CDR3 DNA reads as TGTGCCTGGAGTAAGGAGTATGGCTACACCTTC. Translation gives CAWSKEYGYTF.